In its sample, the clone carrying this TCR beta chain was seen a few times. Its antigen remains unknown. This record belongs to a study of human T cells and chemical hapten exposure. As for the study in general: Small pooled library volume differences mainly caused per-sample TCR yield variation.

This CDR3 is built from 15 residues. Trimming pared 3 bases from V and 7 bases from J, leaving 18 bases between. Per the germline V gene, CDR1 is DFQATT and CDR2 is SNEGSKA (reference sequence). Study-level findings and limits: Significantly more large CDR3 similarity clusters arose among expanded TCRs than among controls. Sensitizing to DPC left TCRs with a frequency above 1 in 1000 unaltered.

Stated time point: patch test 1, 2 weeks after DPC sensitization. Treatment meaning: therapeutic diphenylcyclopropenone sensitization with weekly scalp DPC. Attachment of unique molecular identifiers to individual cDNA molecules was performed in the library. TCRdb recomputed calls from the RACE reads with MiXCR, one row per CDR3 protein. The repertoire includes approximately 400,000 distinct CDR3 sequences, more than 4.5% of them detected once, and approximately 2.5% sits in the top ten. The sequencing used whole blood, collected in connection with sensitization to the hapten diphenylcyclopropenone (DPC). The TCR was taken from a woman in her 50s with alopecia areata. Some clones in this sample may be carry-over from other donors' samples. The chain combines TRBV20-1 with TRBJ1-4, with D uncertain. The CDR3 is CSASFSAGWGEKLFF. As DNA, the CDR3 is TGCAGTGCTAGTTTCTCCGCCGGATGGGGTGAAAAACTGTTTTTT.